Below, 3 T cell receptor beta chains from the same sample are listed, as sequenced in a study of CD8+ T cells in alopecia areata. RNA was isolated and reverse transcribed to cDNA, the sequencing template. Some clones are missing from TCRdb's copy, which holds only in-frame ones; the method was immunoSEQ multiplex PCR. The data contain 150,000 to 200,000 clones, 55% of them seen just once; the ten biggest clones take up more than 4.5%. Sequencing input: CD4+ T cells sorted from blood. These receptors came from a human donor in good health.

V usage is TRBV29-1 and J usage is TRBJ2-7; no reliable D call. V dropped 1 base and J dropped 7 bases, with 14 bases sitting between them. CDR1 is SQVTM and CDR2 is ANQGSEA in the germline V gene. There are 13 residues in the CDR3. CDR3 nucleotide sequence: TGCAGCGTTGAAGGACGGCTCCCGAAGGAGCAGTACTTC. It encodes CSVEGRLPKEQYF.

There are a few counts of this clone. The J gene is TRBJ1-3, the V gene TRBV30, with D unresolved. This CDR3 region has 13 residues. Germline CDR1 and CDR2: GTSNPN and SVGIG (reference sequence). V was trimmed by 7 bases and J by 2 bases, leaving 12 bases between them. CDR3 loop: CAFTRTAGNTIYF. Here the CDR3 DNA reads TGTGCCTTTACGCGAACAGCTGGAAACACCATATATTTT.

The CDR3 is CASSVGTGELFF. DNA of the CDR3: TGTGCCAGCAGTGTTGGCACCGGGGAGCTGTTTTTT. The V gene is TRBV25-1, the J gene TRBJ2-2; no reliable D call. The CDR3 contains 12 residues. The V gene lost 4 bases and the J gene lost 4 bases, with 4 bases spanning the gap. Germline-derived CDR1 and CDR2 are MGHDK and SYGVNS.